The sequence of this TCR beta chain was determined in a study of vaccination and CD4 T cells after COVID-19. General study results and limits: For SARS-CoV-2-reactive clonotypes, the median went from 21 to 38, a nonsignificant increase. Convalescent patients' vaccine-specific clones were spike mono-reactive in 304 of 307 cases.

This clonotype was seen only once. Its matching antigen is unknown. V shed 3 bases and J shed 0 bases, with 9 bases lying between them. The CDR3 totals 15 residues. CD4+ T cells that had been cultured provided DNA sequenced with the Oncomine TCR Beta short-read assay. TCRdb reprocessed the PCR reads with MiXCR, giving one entry per CDR3 protein. The sample comprises roughly 5,400 distinct CDR3 sequences, roughly 77% of which are singletons, and 20% to 25% rests with the top ten. As for treatment: approximately nine-day PBMC culture with coronavirus spike peptide pools or control peptides (ViraFEST assay). A half-volume replacement of the medium with fresh IL-2 medium was performed on days 3 and 7.

The V call is TRBV12-3 or TRBV12-4, the J call TRBJ1-5, with a possible D match to TRBD1 (5 bases). The material sequenced was CD4+ T cells from blood, cultured in vitro. This receptor was identified in a human donor who had recovered from COVID-19. The CDR3 region is CASSFGGDSNQPQHF. For the CDR3, the DNA is TGTGCCAGCAGTTTTGGAGGGGATAGCAATCAGCCCCAGCATTTT.